The present entry profiles one T cell receptor (beta chain) with its context. Germline V gene data show CDR1 as MNHEY and CDR2 as SVGAGI. Trimming pared 6 bases from V and 3 bases from J, leaving 10 bases between. The CDR3 is made up of 13 amino acids. The data are from a study of blood T cell repertoires in COVID-19. Background on the study: There were acute and convalescent COVID-19 samples, and they came from the United States, Italy and Spain. Nucleic acid was either cDNA or gDNA, and it came from T cells, B-cell-depleted T cells, or PBMCs.

Authors' processing steps: Scientists estimated how many nucleated cells there were by amplifying reference gene primers. Produced via immunoSEQ multiplex PCR; TCRdb's table is partial and in-frame only. D and trimming come from the DNA, and the V and J calls and clone size come from that table. Of approximately 20,000 clones listed, 75% to 85% are singletons. The receptor was isolated from a man aged 80 or over with acute or convalescent COVID-19. Input material: peripheral blood. The chain has TRBV6-5 and TRBJ2-3; D possibly corresponds to TRBD2 (5 bases). The DNA of the CDR3 is TGTGCCAGCAGATTACCGGGGACAGATACGCAGTATTTT. Encoded protein: CASRLPGTDTQYF.